These 8 T cell receptor beta chains originate from one sample sequenced in a study of T-cell reconstitution after alpha-beta-depleted transplantation in children. For TCRbeta, the library was prepared with unique molecular identifiers. TCRdb re-called the PCR reads through MiXCR, storing one row per CDR3 protein. This table holds about a million distinct CDR3 sequences, about 29% found once. The source was PBMCs, mostly from graft donor cells, collected 360 days after TCRalphabeta/CD19-depleted stem cell transplant. The receptors derive from a boy younger than two who had a stem cell transplant for SCID, so the T cells may come from the graft donor.

A few counts support this clonotype. The V gene is TRBV11-2, the J gene TRBJ1-2; 8 bases agree with TRBD1. Germline V gene sequence: CDR1 SGHAT, CDR2 FQNNGV. V shed 1 base and J 2 bases; nucleotides not matched to a gene: 9. The CDR3 runs to 17 residues. DNA for the CDR3: TGTGCCAGCAGCTTAGTTGCAGGGGGCGCCTACAACTATGGCTACACCTTC. Residues: CASSLVAGGAYNYGYTF.

V gene TRBV2 combines with J gene TRBJ2-2; TRBD2 aligns across 7 bases. CDR3 length equals 16 residues. Trimming took 7 bases from V and 3 from J; bases not matched to a gene: 11. Germline V gene lookup returns CDR1 SNHLY and CDR2 FYNNEI. The CDR3 sequence: CASTMDEGRDTGELFF. The CDR3 nucleotides read TGTGCCAGCACCATGGACGAGGGGAGGGACACCGGGGAGCTGTTTTTT.

This clonotype was picked up a small number of times. The rearrangement joins TRBV6-5 to TRBJ1-1; D might be TRBD1 (6 bases). The length of the CDR3 is 14 residues. Germline-derived CDR1 and CDR2 are MNHEY and SVGAGI. Trimming removed 0 bases from V and 4 bases from J, with 9 bases in between. Here the CDR3 DNA reads TGTGCCAGCAGTTACTCCGTCAGGGGCACTGAAGCTTTCTTT. Its protein product is CASSYSVRGTEAFF.

V is TRBV11-2 and J is TRBJ2-3; TRBD1 is a possible D gene (5 bases). The CDR3 extends over 14 amino acids. Per the germline V gene, CDR1 is SGHAT and CDR2 is FQNNGV. Between the trimmed V and J ends, which lost 1 base and 7 bases, there was a span of 12 bases. CDR3 loop: CASSLGGAVNTQYF. The CDR3 DNA sequence: TGTGCCAGCAGCTTAGGGGGCGCGGTGAATACGCAGTATTTT.

The chain has TRBV19 and TRBJ1-5; D perhaps matches TRBD1 (5 bases). V lost 2 bases, J lost 11 bases, and 13 bases lay in between. Germline V gene lookup returns CDR1 LNHDA and CDR2 SQIVND (reference sequence). The CDR3 runs to 13 residues. DNA for the CDR3: TGTGCCAGTAGTATATCGCAGGGAGGGACCCAGCATTTT. Translated: CASSISQGGTQHF.

The chain joins TRBV12-3 or TRBV12-4 to TRBJ2-3; D gene uncertain. The length of the CDR3 is 15 residues. The V gene lost 5 bases and the J gene lost 2 bases, with 14 bases spanning the gap. This chain's CDR3 is CASSKDRVSTDTQYF. The DNA for the CDR3 is TGTGCCAGCAGTAAAGATAGGGTGTCCACAGATACGCAGTATTTT.

This clonotype was found a few times. CDR3 sequence reads: CASSQALSTDTQYF. The CDR3 bases are TGTGCCAGCAGCCAAGCCCTTAGCACAGATACGCAGTATTTT. This chain links TRBV14 with TRBJ2-3, with D uncertain. V gave up 1 base and J gave up 0 bases, with 5 bases separating them. CDR3 length: 14 amino acids. The V gene's germline CDR1 is SGHDN and CDR2 FVKESK.

This chain's CDR3 is CASSLMGESYNEQFF. The DNA for the CDR3 is TGTGCCAGCAGTTTAATGGGGGAGTCCTACAATGAGCAGTTCTTC. This sequence joins TRBV12-3 or TRBV12-4 and TRBJ2-1; D tentatively fits TRBD1 or TRBD2 (5 bases each). V shed 2 bases and J shed 1 base, with 9 bases lying between them. The CDR3 is 15 amino acids.